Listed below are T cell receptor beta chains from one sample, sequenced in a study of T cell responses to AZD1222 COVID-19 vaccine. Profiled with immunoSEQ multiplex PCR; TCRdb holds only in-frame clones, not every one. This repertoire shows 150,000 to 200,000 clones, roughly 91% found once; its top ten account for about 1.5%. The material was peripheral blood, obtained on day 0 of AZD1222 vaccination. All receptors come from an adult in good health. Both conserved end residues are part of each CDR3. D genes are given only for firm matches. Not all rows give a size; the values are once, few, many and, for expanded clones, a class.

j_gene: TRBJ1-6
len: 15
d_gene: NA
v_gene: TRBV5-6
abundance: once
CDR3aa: CASSSRDGYNSPLHF
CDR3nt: TGTGCCAGCAGCAGCCGGGACGGTTATAATTCACCCCTCCACTTT

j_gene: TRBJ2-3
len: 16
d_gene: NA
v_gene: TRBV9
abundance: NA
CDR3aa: CASSVAGGTSTDTQYF
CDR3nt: TGTGCCAGCAGCGTTGCAGGAGGGACTAGCACAGATACGCAGTATTTT

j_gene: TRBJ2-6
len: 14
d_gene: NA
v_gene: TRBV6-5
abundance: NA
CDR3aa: CASRLNSGANVLTF
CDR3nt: TGTGCCAGCAGACTGAACTCTGGGGCCAACGTCCTGACTTTC

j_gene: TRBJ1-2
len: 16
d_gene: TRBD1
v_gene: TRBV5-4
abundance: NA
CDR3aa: CASSPGGDRVWYGYTF
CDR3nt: TGTGCCAGCAGCCCGGGCGGGGACAGGGTGTGGTATGGCTACACCTTC

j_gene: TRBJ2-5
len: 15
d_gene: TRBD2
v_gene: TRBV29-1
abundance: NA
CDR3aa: CSVRTSGRGTETQYF
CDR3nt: TGCAGCGTCCGGACTAGCGGGAGGGGCACAGAGACCCAGTACTTC

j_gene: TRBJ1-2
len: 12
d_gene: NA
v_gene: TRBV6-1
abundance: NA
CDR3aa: CASSEAGWGYTF
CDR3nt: TGTGCCAGCAGTGAGGCAGGCTGGGGCTACACCTTC

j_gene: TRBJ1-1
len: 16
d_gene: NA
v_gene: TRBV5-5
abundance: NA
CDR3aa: CASSSRGAHRNTEAFF
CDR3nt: TGTGCCAGCAGTAGCCGCGGGGCTCACAGAAACACTGAAGCTTTCTTT

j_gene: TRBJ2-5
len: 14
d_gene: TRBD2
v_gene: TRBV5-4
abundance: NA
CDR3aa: CASSLRGGTETQYF
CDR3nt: TGTGCCAGCAGCCTACGGGGGGGGACCGAGACCCAGTACTTC

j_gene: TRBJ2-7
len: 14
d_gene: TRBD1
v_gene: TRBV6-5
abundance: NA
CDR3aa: CASNPTGTEYEQYF
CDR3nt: TGTGCCAGCAACCCAACCGGGACAGAGTACGAGCAGTACTTC

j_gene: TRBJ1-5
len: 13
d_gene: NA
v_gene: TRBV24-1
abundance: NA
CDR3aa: CATSQDSNQPQHF
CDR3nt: TGTGCCACCAGTCAGGACAGCAATCAGCCCCAGCATTTT

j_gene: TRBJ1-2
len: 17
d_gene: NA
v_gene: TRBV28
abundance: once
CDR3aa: CASSLSDTGGRAYGYTF
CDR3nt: TGTGCCAGCAGTTTATCAGATACGGGGGGCCGGGCCTATGGCTACACCTTC

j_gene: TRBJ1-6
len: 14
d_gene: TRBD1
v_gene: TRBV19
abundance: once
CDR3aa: CASRWDRENSPLHF
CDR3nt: TGTGCCAGTAGGTGGGACAGGGAGAATTCACCCCTCCACTTT

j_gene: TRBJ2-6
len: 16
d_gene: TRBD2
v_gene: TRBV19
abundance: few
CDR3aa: CASCPRGGQGANVLTF
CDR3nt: TGTGCCAGTTGTCCACGGGGGGGGCAAGGGGCCAACGTCCTGACTTTC

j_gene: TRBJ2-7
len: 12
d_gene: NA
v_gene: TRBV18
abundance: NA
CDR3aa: CASSPNQYEQYF
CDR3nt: TGTGCCAGCTCACCAAACCAGTACGAGCAGTACTTC

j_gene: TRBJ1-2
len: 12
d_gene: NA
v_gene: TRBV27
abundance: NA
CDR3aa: CASARRQGGYTF
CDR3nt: TGTGCCAGCGCCAGGCGGCAGGGCGGCTACACCTTC

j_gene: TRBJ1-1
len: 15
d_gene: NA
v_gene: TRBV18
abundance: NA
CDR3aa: CASSSQGAGDPEAFF
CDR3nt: TGTGCCAGCTCATCTCAGGGAGCAGGGGATCCTGAAGCTTTCTTT

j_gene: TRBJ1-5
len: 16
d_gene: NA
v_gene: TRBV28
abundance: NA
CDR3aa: CASSLSGILGNQPQHF
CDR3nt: TGTGCCAGCAGTTTGTCAGGGATTTTGGGCAATCAGCCCCAGCATTTT

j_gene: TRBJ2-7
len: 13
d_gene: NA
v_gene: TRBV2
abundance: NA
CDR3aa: CASKNRVSYEQYF
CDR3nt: TGTGCCAGCAAAAACAGGGTCTCCTACGAGCAGTACTTC

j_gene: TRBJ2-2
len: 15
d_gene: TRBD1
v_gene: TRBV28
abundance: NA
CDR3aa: CASSLGTANTGELFF
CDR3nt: TGTGCCAGCAGTTTGGGGACAGCGAACACCGGGGAGCTGTTTTTT

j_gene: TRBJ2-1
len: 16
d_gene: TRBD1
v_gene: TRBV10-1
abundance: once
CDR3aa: CASSDSGTGKSNEQFF
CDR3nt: TGCGCCAGCAGCGATTCCGGGACAGGGAAATCAAATGAGCAGTTCTTC

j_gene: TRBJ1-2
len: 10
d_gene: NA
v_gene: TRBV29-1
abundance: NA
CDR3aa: CSVQVHGYTF
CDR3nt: TGCAGCGTTCAGGTTCATGGCTACACCTTC

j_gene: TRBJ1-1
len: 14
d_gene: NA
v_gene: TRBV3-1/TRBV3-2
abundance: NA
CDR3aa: CASSQGIGGTEAFF
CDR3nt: TGTGCCAGCAGCCAAGGTATAGGAGGCACTGAAGCTTTCTTT

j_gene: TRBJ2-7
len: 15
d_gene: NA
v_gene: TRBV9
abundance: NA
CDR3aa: CASSARDSLSHEQYF
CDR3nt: TGTGCCAGCAGCGCGAGGGACTCGCTAAGCCACGAGCAGTACTTC

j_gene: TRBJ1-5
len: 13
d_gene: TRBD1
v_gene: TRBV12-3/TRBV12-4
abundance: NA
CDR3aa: CASSRTGDQPQHF
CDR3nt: TGTGCCAGCAGTCGGACAGGGGATCAGCCCCAGCATTTT

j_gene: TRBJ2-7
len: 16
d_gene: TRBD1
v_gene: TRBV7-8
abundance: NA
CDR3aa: CASSLGQGPYSYEQYF
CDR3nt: TGTGCCAGCAGCTTAGGACAGGGCCCATACTCCTACGAGCAGTACTTC

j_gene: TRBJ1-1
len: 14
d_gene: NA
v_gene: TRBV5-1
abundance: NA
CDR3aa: CASSGGLQNTEAFF
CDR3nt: TGCGCCAGCAGCGGGGGACTCCAGAACACTGAAGCTTTCTTT

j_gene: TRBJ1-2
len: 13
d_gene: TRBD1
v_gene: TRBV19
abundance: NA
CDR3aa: CASSVQGMGGYTF
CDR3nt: TGTGCCAGTAGTGTACAGGGGATGGGGGGCTACACCTTC

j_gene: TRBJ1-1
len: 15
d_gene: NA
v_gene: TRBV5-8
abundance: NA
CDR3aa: CASSGGQIANTEAFF
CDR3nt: TGTGCCAGCAGCGGCGGACAGATAGCGAACACTGAAGCTTTCTTT

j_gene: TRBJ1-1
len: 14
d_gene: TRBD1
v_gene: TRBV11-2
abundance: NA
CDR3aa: CASSSARGHTEAFF
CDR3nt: TGTGCCAGCAGCTCAGCAAGGGGGCACACTGAAGCTTTCTTT

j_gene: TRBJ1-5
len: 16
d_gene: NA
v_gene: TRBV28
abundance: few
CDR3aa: CASSPFSGRLNQPQHF
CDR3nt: TGTGCCAGCAGTCCCTTTTCCGGGAGACTTAATCAGCCCCAGCATTTT

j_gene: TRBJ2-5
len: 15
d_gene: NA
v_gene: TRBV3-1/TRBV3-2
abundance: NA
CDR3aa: CASSQDMLAQETQYF
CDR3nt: TGTGCCAGCAGCCAAGATATGCTAGCTCAAGAGACCCAGTACTTC

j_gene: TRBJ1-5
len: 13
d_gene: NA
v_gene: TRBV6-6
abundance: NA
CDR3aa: CASSPRSNQPQHF
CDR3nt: TGTGCCAGCAGTCCGCGGAGCAATCAGCCCCAGCATTTT

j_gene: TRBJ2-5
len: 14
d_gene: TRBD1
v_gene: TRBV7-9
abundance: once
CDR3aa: CASSFLDRGETQYF
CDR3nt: TGTGCCAGCAGCTTTCTGGACAGGGGAGAGACCCAGTACTTC

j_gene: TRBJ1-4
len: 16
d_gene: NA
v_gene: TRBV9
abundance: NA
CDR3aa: CASSGSGTSVGEKLFF
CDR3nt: TGTGCCAGCAGCGGTTCTGGGACTTCGGTGGGTGAAAAACTGTTTTTT

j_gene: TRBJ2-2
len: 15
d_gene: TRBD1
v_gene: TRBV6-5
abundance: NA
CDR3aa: CASKVQGAVGGELFF
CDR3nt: TGTGCCAGCAAGGTACAGGGGGCAGTAGGCGGGGAGCTGTTTTTT